This T cell receptor beta chain was sequenced for a study of blood T cell repertoires in COVID-19. The wider study: PBMCs, B-cell-depleted T cells, or T cells provided the cDNA or gDNA that made up the material.

Libraries were prepared by immunoSEQ multiplex PCR; TCRdb keeps only in-frame clonotypes and omits some of them. The data show about 200,000 clones, around 90% seen once. The source is a man aged 60-69 years with active or convalescent COVID-19. Source material: peripheral blood.

The CDR3 protein is CASSSDSVGELFF. CDR3 DNA: TGTGCCAGCAGCTCGGACAGTGTCGGGGAGCTGTTTTTT. The chain joins TRBV11-2 to TRBJ2-2, with D perhaps TRBD1 (6 bases). V lost 4 bases and J 7 bases, leaving 10 bases between the germline ends. CDR3 length equals 13 residues. Germline lookup yields CDR1 SGHAT and CDR2 FQNNGV.